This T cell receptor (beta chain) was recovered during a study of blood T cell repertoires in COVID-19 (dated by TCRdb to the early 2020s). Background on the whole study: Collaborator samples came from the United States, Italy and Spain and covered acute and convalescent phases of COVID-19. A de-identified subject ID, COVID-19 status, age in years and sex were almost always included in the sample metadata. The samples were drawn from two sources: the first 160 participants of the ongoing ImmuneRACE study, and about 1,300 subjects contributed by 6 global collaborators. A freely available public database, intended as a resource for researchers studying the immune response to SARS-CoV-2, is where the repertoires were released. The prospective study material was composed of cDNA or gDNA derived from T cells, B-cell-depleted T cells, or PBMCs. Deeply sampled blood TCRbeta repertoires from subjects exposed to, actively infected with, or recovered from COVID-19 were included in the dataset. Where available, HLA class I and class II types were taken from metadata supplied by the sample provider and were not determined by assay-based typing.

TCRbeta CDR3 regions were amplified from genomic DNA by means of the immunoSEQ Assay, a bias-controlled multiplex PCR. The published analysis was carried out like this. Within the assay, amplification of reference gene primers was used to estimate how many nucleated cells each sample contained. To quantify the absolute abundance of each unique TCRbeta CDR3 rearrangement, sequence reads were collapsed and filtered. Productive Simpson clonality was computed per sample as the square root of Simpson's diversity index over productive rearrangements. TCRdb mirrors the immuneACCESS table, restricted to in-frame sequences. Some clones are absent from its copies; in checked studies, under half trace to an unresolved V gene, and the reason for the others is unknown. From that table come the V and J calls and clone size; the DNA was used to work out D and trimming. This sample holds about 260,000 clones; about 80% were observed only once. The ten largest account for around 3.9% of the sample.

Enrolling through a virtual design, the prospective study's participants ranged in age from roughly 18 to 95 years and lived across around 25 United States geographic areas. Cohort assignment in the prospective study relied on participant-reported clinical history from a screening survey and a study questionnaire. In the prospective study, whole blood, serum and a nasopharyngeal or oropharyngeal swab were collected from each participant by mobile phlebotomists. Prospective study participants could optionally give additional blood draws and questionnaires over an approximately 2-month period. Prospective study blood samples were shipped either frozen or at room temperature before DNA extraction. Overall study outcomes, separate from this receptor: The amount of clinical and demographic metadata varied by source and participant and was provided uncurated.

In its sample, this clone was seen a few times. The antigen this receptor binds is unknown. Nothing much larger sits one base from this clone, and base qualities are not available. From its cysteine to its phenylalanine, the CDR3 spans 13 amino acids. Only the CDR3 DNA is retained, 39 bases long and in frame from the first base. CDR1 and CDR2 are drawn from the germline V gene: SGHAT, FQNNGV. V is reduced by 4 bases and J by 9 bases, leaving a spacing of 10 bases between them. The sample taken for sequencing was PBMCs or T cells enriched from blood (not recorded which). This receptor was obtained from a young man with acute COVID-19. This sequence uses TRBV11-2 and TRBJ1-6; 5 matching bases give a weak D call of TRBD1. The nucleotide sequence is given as TGTGCCAGCAGCTCCAGGGTCGGTTCACCCCTCCACTTT. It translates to CASSSRVGSPLHF.